The following is a TCR beta chain sequence with its context. Its antigen is currently unknown. The sequenced fragment ends 3 residues before the CDR3 boundary, so the rest is inferred from the germline J gene. This specimen belongs to a study of T cells in women clearing cervical HPV infection. Study in general: Cases: HPV16-related CIN3 or worse on histology, 2 invasive cancers. Controls gave blood once infection was undetectable; cases at lesion identification.

CDR1 and CDR2 (germline): GTSNPN, SVGIG (reference sequence). CDR3 length: 14 amino acids. Sequencing was performed with immunoSEQ multiplex PCR; in TCRdb, only in-frame clones are kept and a portion is missing. The repertoire table contains about 32,000 clones. Whole-study results and caveats: T-cell numbers per sample were unknown and may explain richness differences. Controls had more TRBV6-7 (about 0.16%) than cases (roughly 0.11%).

This TCR derives from a woman aged 18-70 years with a cervical HPV16 infection that either progressed to CIN3+ or cleared (not recorded which). The sequencing sample was made of blood buffy coat. The chain is built from TRBV30 and TRBJ2-4, with D possibly being TRBD2 (6 bases). CDR3 bases read: TGTGCCTGGAGTGTGGGACTGGGAGCTGGTGGT. This translates into CAWSVGLGAGG. The CDR3 as a whole reads CAWSVGLGAGGQYF.